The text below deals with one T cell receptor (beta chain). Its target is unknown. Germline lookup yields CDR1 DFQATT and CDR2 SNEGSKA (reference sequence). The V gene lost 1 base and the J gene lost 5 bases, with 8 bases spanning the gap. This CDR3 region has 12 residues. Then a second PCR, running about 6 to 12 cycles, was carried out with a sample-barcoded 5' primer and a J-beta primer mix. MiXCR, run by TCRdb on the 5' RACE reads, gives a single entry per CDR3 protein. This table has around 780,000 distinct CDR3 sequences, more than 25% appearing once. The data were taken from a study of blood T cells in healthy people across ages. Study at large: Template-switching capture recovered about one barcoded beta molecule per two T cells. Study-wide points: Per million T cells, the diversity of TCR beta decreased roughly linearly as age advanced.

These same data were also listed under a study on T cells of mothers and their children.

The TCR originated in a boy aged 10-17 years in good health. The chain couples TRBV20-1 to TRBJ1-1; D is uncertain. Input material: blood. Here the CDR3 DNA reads TGCAGTGCTAGAGGTTGGGAAACTGAAGCTTTCTTT. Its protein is CSARGWETEAFF.